This is a list of T cell receptor beta chains from one sample in a study of T cell responses to AZD1222 COVID-19 vaccine. The method was immunoSEQ multiplex PCR; TCRdb's version includes in-frame clones alone and lacks a portion of them. The repertoire holds 120,000 to 150,000 clones, 85% to 90% seen once, with approximately 5% in the top ten. This specimen consisted of peripheral blood, obtained 28 days after the second AZD1222 dose. These receptors came from an adult who received the AZD1222 COVID-19 vaccine. The CDR3 runs from the conserved cysteine through the conserved F or W. A D gene is named only where the DNA matches it firmly. The listing skips clone size in some rows; elsewhere it reads once, few, many or a size class.

CDR3 DNA	CDR3 protein	D gene	clone size	V gene	J gene
TGTGCCAGCAGCTTAGGACAGGGTGGCGCCTACGAGCAGTACTTC	CASSLGQGGAYEQYF	TRBD1	NA	TRBV7-6	TRBJ2-7
TGTGCCAGCCTTCAGACGGAACTCGTGGTCCACGAGCAGTACTTC	CASLQTELVVHEQYF	NA	NA	TRBV18	TRBJ2-7
TGTGCCAGCACCCCGGGACCTCAAACAAATGAGCAGTTCTTC	CASTPGPQTNEQFF	NA	NA	TRBV16	TRBJ2-1
TGTGCCAGCAGCCACCCCGGGACAGGGAGAGGAAACACCATATATTTT	CASSHPGTGRGNTIYF	TRBD1	NA	TRBV11-2	TRBJ1-3
TGTGCCAGCAGTGATCAGTACGAGCAGTACTTC	CASSDQYEQYF	NA	NA	TRBV25-1	TRBJ2-7
TGTGCCAGCACCGGAGGGGGGTTTAATGAAAAACTGTTTTTT	CASTGGGFNEKLFF	NA	few	TRBV2	TRBJ1-4
TGTGCCAGCAGCCTAGGCCAGACAGATACGCAGTATTTT	CASSLGQTDTQYF	NA	once	TRBV7-9	TRBJ2-3
TGTGCCAGCAGCTTGAGACAGGGGACCTACGAGCAGTACTTC	CASSLRQGTYEQYF	TRBD1	NA	TRBV13	TRBJ2-7
TGCAGTGCTAGTCGGGGCATCAATAGCAATCAGCCCCAGCATTTT	CSASRGINSNQPQHF	NA	NA	TRBV20-1	TRBJ1-5
TGTGCCAGCAGCCAACTAGCGGGAGACCCAGGAGAGACCCAGTACTTC	CASSQLAGDPGETQYF	TRBD2	NA	TRBV4-2	TRBJ2-5
TGTGCCAGCAGCTTAGATAGCACCCGGGATACGCAGTATTTT	CASSLDSTRDTQYF	NA	NA	TRBV11-2	TRBJ2-3
TGCGCCAGCAGCTTAGAAGACAGGGGTAATTCACCCCTCCACTTT	CASSLEDRGNSPLHF	TRBD1	NA	TRBV5-1	TRBJ1-6
TGCGCCAGCAGCCTACAGGGGGTAGATCAGCCCCAGCATTTT	CASSLQGVDQPQHF	TRBD1	NA	TRBV5-1	TRBJ1-5
TGTGCCATCAGCCACACGGGACAGGTTGGTGAAGAAAAACTGTTTTTT	CAISHTGQVGEEKLFF	TRBD1	few	TRBV10-3	TRBJ1-4
TGTGCCAGCAGTACATATAGCAATCAGCCCCAGCATTTT	CASSTYSNQPQHF	NA	NA	TRBV28	TRBJ1-5
TGTGCCAGCAGCTTAGGGCGGCTAAATGAGCAGTTCTTC	CASSLGRLNEQFF	NA	NA	TRBV7-2	TRBJ2-1
TGTGCCAGCAGCTCGAGAGGGTCGAACACTGAAGCTTTCTTT	CASSSRGSNTEAFF	NA	NA	TRBV11-3	TRBJ1-1
TGTGCCAGCAGCTTAGTTAACTCTCCCCTCCACTTT	CASSLVNSPLHF	NA	NA	TRBV7-8	TRBJ1-6
TGTGCCAGCAGTATAAGCAGGGAACGTAGCAATCAGCCCCAGCATTTT	CASSISRERSNQPQHF	NA	NA	TRBV2	TRBJ1-5
TGTGCCTGGAAATTGACAGGGGGCCCCGTCCGTTCACCCCTCCACTTT	CAWKLTGGPVRSPLHF	TRBD1	NA	TRBV30	TRBJ1-6
TGTGCCAGCAGTGAAGAGTACGGTAGCAATCAGCCCCAGCATTTT	CASSEEYGSNQPQHF	NA	NA	TRBV6-1	TRBJ1-5